Below are 6 T cell receptor beta chains sequenced from a single sample in a study of T cells in Graves' hyperthyroidism and ophthalmopathy. Template material for amplifying TCR beta CDR3 regions consisted of RNA transcripts. A first-round RT-PCR of the TCR CDR3 used the HTBI primer set. TCRdb ran MiXCR on the multiplex PCR reads and lists one entry per CDR3 protein. The repertoire holds hundreds of thousands of distinct CDR3 sequences, with roughly 15% as singletons. The sample was blood. Receptors were obtained from a woman aged 40 to 49 with Graves' ophthalmopathy.

The chain employs TRBV19 and TRBJ2-7; TRBD1 agrees at 11 bases. The length of the CDR3 is 16 residues. Trimming cost V 2 bases and J 3 bases; bases outside gene matches: 6. From germline, CDR1 is LNHDA and CDR2 SQIVND (reference sequence). The CDR3 region has the DNA TGTGCCAGTAGTATATTACCGGGACAGGGGGACTACGAGCAGTACTTC. This sequence encodes CASSILPGQGDYEQYF. Based on the CDR3 plus reference TRBV19 and TRBJ2-7, the full variable domain is DGGITQSPKYLFRKEGQNVTLSCEQNLNHDAMYWYRQDPGQGLRLIYYSQIVNDFQKGDIAEGYSVSREKKESFPLTVTSAQKNPTAFYLCASSILPGQGDYEQYFGPGTRLTVT.

This clonotype was seen repeatedly, ten times or more. One end of the junction is discordant with germline, which a read error may explain. The rearrangement links TRBV20-1 to TRBJ2-7; 9 positions match TRBD2. Germline-derived CDR1 and CDR2 are DFQATT and SNEGSKA (reference sequence). The CDR3 has 13 amino acids. CDR3 DNA: TGCAGTGCTCATACTAGCGGGCACTACGTGCAGTACTTC. It yields the protein CSAHTSGHYVQYF.

This clonotype occurred many times. The chain is built from TRBV2 and TRBJ2-6, with unresolved D. CDR1 is SNHLY and CDR2 is FYNNEI in the germline V gene. V lost 5 bases to trimming and J lost 0 bases, with 8 bases between them. The CDR3 is 15 residues long. The CDR3 DNA is TGTGCCAGCAGTCAAAGGACCTCTGGGGCCAACGTCCTGACTTTC. Translation: CASSQRTSGANVLTF.

CDR3 sequence: CASSQGVIGREQYF. The CDR3 DNA reads as TGTGCCAGCAGCCAGGGGGTAATTGGGCGCGAGCAGTACTTC. The chain recombines TRBV7-8 with TRBJ2-7; 7 bases align to TRBD1. The CDR3 contains 14 residues. In germline, CDR1 is SGHVS, CDR2 FQNEAQ. J gave up 6 bases and V 5 bases, and 10 bases lay outside the gene matches.

This clonotype was counted ten times or more. This chain connects TRBV27 to TRBJ1-2, with 7 bases fitting TRBD1. V lost 2 bases and J lost 7; bases outside the gene matches: 10. Germline V gives CDR1 MNHEY, CDR2 SMNVEV (reference sequence). CDR3 size: 15 residues. CDR3: CASSLLSTGWGGYTF. The CDR3 nucleotides read TGTGCCAGCAGTTTACTCTCGACAGGGTGGGGTGGCTACACCTTC.

The rearrangement uses TRBV14 and TRBJ1-1; D may be TRBD1 (5 bases). V was pared by 8 bases and J by 0 bases, with 13 bases between. Germline CDR1 SGHDN, CDR2 FVKESK. The CDR3 totals 14 residues. The CDR3 here is CASDLGGVNTEAFF. In nucleotides, the CDR3 is TGTGCCAGCGACCTGGGGGGGGTGAACACTGAAGCTTTCTTT.